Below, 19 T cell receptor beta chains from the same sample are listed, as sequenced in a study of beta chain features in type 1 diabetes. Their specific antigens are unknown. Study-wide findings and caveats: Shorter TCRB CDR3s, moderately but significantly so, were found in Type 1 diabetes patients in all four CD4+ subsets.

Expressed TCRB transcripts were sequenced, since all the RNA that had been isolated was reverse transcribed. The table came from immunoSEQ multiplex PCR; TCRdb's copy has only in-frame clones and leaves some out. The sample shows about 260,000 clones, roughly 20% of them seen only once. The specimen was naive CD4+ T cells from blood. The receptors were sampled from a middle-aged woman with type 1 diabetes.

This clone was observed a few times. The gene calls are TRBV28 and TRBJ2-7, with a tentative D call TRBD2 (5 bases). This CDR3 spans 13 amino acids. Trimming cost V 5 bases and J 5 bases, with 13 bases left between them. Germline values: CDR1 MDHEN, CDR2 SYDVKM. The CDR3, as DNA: TGTGCCAGCAGTAGAGGGCGTGAGCACGAGCAGTACTTC. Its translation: CASSRGREHEQYF.

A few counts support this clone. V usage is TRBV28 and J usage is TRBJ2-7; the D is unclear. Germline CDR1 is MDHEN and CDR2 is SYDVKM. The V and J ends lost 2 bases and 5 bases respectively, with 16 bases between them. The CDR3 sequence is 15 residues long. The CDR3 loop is CASSLAVFYIHEQYF. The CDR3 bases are TGTGCCAGCAGTTTAGCAGTTTTTTATATCCACGAGCAGTACTTC.

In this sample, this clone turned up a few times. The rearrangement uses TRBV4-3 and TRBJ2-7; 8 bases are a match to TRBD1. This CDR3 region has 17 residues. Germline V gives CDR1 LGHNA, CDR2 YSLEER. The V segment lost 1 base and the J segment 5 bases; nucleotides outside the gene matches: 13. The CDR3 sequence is CASSQGFPRTGTDEQYF. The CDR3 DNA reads TGCGCCAGCAGCCAAGGATTCCCCCGGACAGGGACTGACGAGCAGTACTTC.

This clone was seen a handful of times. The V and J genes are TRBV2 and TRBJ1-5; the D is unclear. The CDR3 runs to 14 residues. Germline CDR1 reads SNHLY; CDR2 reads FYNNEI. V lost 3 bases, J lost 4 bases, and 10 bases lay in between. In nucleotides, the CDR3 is TGTGCCAGCAGTGACGTCATACAAAATCAGCCCCAGCATTTT. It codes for CASSDVIQNQPQHF. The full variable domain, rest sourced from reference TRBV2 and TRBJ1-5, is EPEVTQTPSHQVTQMGQEVILRCVPISNHLYFYWYRQILGQKVEFLVSFYNNEISEKSEIFDDQFSVERPDGSNFTLKIRSTKLEDSAMYFCASSDVIQNQPQHFGDGTRLSIL.

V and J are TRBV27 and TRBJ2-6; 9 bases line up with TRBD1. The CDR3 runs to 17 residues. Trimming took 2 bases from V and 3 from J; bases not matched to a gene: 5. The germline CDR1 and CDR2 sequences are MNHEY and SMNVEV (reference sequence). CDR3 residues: CASSLRGQGLGANVLTF. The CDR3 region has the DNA TGTGCCAGCAGTTTACGCGGACAGGGGCTTGGGGCCAACGTCCTGACTTTC.

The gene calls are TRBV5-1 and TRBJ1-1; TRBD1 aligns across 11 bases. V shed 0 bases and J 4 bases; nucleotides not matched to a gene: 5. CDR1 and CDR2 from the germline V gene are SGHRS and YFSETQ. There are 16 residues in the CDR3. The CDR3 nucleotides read TGCGCCAGCAGCTTGGGGGACAGGGGGTTTATCACTGAAGCTTTCTTT. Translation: CASSLGDRGFITEAFF.

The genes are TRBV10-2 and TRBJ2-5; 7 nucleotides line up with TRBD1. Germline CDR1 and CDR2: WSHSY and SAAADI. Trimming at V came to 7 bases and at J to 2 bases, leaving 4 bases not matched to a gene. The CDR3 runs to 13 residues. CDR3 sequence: CASTRGQQETQYF. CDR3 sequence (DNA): TGCGCCAGCACTCGGGGACAGCAAGAGACCCAGTACTTC.

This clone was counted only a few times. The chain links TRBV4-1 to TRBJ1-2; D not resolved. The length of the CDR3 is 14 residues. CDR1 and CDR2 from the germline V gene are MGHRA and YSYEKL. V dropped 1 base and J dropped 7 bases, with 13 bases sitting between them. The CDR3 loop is CASSQGSLEAGYTF. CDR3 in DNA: TGCGCCAGCAGCCAAGGGAGTCTCGAGGCTGGCTACACCTTC.

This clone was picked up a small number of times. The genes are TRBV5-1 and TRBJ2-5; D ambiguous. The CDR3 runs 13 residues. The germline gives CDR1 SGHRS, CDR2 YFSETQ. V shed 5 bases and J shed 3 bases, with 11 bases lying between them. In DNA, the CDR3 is TGCGCCAGCAGGGTGGTCGGAGAAGAGACCCAGTACTTC. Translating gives CASRVVGEETQYF.

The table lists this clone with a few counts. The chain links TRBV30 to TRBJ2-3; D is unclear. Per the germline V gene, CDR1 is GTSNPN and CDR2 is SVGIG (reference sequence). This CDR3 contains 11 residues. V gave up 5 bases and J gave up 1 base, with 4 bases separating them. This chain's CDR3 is CAWAGTDTQYF. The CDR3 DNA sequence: TGTGCCTGGGCGGGCACAGATACGCAGTATTTT.

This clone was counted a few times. CDR3 sequence reads: CASSPGSREGYTF. CDR3 sequence (DNA): TGTGCCAGCAGCCCCGGGTCCAGGGAAGGCTACACCTTC. J is TRBJ1-2 and V is TRBV9; tentatively, D is TRBD1 (5 bases). The germline gives CDR1 SGDLS, CDR2 YYNGEE. The CDR3 is 13 residues long. V gave up 4 bases and J gave up 8 bases, with 15 bases separating them.

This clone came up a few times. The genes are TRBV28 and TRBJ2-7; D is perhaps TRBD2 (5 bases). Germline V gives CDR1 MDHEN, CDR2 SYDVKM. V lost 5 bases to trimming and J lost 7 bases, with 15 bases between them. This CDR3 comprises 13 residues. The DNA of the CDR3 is TGTGCCAGCAGTCCGGCGACTGGCGGGGAGCAGTACTTC. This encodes CASSPATGGEQYF.

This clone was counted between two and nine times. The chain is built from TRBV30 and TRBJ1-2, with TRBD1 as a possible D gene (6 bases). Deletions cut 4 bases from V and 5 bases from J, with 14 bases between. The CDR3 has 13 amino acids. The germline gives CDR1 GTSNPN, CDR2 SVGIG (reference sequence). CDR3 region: CAWTDRSFYGYTF. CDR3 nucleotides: TGTGCCTGGACCGACAGGAGTTTTTATGGCTACACCTTC.

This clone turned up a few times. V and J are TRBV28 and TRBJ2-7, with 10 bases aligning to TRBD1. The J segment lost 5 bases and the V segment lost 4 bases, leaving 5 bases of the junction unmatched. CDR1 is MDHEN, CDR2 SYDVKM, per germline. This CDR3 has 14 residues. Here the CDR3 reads CASSSSGTGDEQYF. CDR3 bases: TGTGCCAGCAGTTCGTCCGGGACAGGGGACGAGCAGTACTTC.

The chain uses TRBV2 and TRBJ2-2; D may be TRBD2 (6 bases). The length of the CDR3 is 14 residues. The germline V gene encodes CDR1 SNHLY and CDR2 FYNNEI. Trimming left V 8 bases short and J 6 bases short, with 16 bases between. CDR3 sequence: CASHRGLHAGELFF. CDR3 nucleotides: TGTGCCAGCCATAGGGGACTCCACGCCGGGGAGCTGTTTTTT. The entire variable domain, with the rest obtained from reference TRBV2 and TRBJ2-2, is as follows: EPEVTQTPSHQVTQMGQEVILRCVPISNHLYFYWYRQILGQKVEFLVSFYNNEISEKSEIFDDQFSVERPDGSNFTLKIRSTKLEDSAMYFCASHRGLHAGELFFGEGSRLTVL.

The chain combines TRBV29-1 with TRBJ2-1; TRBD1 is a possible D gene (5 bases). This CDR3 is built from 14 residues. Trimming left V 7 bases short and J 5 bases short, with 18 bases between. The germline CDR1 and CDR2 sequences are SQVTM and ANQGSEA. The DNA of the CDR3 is TGCAGCGCTCGAAGTCAGGGTTACAACAATGAGCAGTTCTTC. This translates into CSARSQGYNNEQFF.

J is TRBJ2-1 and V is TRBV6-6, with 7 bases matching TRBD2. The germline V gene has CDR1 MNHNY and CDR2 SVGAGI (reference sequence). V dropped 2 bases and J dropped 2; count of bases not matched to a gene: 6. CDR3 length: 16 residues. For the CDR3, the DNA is TGTGCCAGCAGTTACGCGGGAGATACACCCTACAATGAGCAGTTCTTC. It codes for CASSYAGDTPYNEQFF.

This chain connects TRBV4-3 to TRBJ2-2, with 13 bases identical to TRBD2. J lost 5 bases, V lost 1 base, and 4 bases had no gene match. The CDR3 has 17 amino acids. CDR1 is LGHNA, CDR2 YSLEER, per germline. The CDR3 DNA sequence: TGCGCCAGCAGCCAAGTAGGGACTAGCGGGGTAACCGGGGAGCTGTTTTTT. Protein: CASSQVGTSGVTGELFF.

CDR3 sequence: CASSEAEQDEQFF. Written as DNA, the CDR3 is TGTGCCAGCAGTGAAGCGGAACAGGATGAGCAGTTCTTC. The gene calls are TRBV2 and TRBJ2-1; D perhaps matches TRBD1 (5 bases). V lost 0 bases and J lost 8, with 8 bases in between. The CDR3 loop spans 13 amino acids. Germline V gene lookup returns CDR1 SNHLY and CDR2 FYNNEI.